The source of this TCR beta chain is a study of T cells in localized non-small cell lung cancer. Sequenced by immunoSEQ multiplex PCR; TCRdb stores in-frame clones only, minus some. Among approximately 8,300 clones, roughly 89% were seen once, and the ten largest hold 2% to 2.5%. The CDR3 has 11 residues. V lost 10 bases to trimming and J lost 5 bases, with 10 bases between them. Germline CDR1 MNHNS, CDR2 SASEGT. The study's findings and limits: Blood T cell density predicted longer survival; adjacent-lung clonality, shorter. Sequencing involved a lone tumor region, leaving heterogeneity possible.

Worth noting for this clone: Its antigen is still unknown.

Source: peripheral blood, taken before any cancer treatment. This chain joins TRBV6-1 and TRBJ2-3; weak D call: TRBD2 (6 bases). This receptor was identified in an older female donor with stage II squamous cell lung carcinoma. Written as DNA, the CDR3 is TGTGCCACCGCCGGGGGAGATACGCAGTATTTT. This encodes CATAGGDTQYF.